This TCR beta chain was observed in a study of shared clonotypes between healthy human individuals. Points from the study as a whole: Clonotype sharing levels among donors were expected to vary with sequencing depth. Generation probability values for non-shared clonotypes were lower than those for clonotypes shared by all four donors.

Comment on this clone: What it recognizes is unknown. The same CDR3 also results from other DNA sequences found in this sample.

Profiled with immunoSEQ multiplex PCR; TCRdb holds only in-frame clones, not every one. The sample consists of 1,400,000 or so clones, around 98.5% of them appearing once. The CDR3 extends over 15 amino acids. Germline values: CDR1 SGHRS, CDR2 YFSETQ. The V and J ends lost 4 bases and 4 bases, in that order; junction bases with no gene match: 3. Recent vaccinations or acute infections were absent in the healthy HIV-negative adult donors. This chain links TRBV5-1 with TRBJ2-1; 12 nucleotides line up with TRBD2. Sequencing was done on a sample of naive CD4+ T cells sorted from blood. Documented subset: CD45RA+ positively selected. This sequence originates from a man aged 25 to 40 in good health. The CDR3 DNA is TGCGCCAGCAGCCCTAGCGGGAGGGGGTACAATGAGCAGTTCTTC. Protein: CASSPSGRGYNEQFF.